The 28 T cell receptor beta chains reported below all come from one sample, sequenced in a study of cytomegalovirus exposure and HLA in healthy donors. TCRdb's table, derived via immunoSEQ multiplex PCR, lists solely in-frame clones and lacks some. The sample lists approximately 90,000 clones, approximately 93% occurring once. Sequenced sample: PBMCs. These TCRs come from a woman between 25 and 40 years old in good health and CMV-seropositive.

V is TRBV10-3 and J is TRBJ2-3; 9 bases align to TRBD2. J was trimmed by 5 bases and V by 4 bases; bases with no gene match: 4. Germline V gives CDR1 ENHRY, CDR2 SYGVKD. CDR3 length: 14 amino acids. The CDR3 nucleotides read TGTGCCATCAGTGTGGCGGGAGGGAGAGATACGCAGTATTTT. As protein: CAISVAGGRDTQYF.

V is TRBV7-9 and J is TRBJ1-2; weak D call: TRBD1 (6 bases). The CDR3 contains 16 residues. The germline V gene has CDR1 SEHNR and CDR2 FQNEAQ (reference sequence). Between the trimmed V and J ends, which lost 8 bases and 3 bases, there was a span of 22 bases. For the CDR3, the DNA is TGTGCCAGCTGCAAACTCCCGGGGGCGGGGGACTATGGCTACACCTTC. Residues: CASCKLPGAGDYGYTF.

The chain couples TRBV6-4 to TRBJ2-3, with 10 bases fitting TRBD2. After removal of 5 bases from V and 0 bases from J, the junction contained 2 bases not matched to a gene. This CDR3 is built from 15 residues. The germline V gene has CDR1 MRHNA and CDR2 SNTAGT. The CDR3 region is CASSLLAGSTDTQYF. The CDR3 nucleotides read TGTGCCAGCAGTTTACTAGCGGGGAGCACAGATACGCAGTATTTT.

The chain combines TRBV5-1 with TRBJ2-5; 7 bases agree with TRBD1. The CDR3 has 17 amino acids. The junction had 12 bases not matched to a gene; V was cut back by 4 bases and J by 0 bases. Looked up from germline, CDR1 is SGHRS and CDR2 is YFSETQ. Here the CDR3 reads CASSHPRQGTYQETQYF. In nucleotides, the CDR3 is TGCGCCAGCAGCCACCCTCGACAGGGTACCTACCAAGAGACCCAGTACTTC.

A single count supports this clone. The chain is built from TRBV19 and TRBJ2-1; the match to TRBD2 covers 7 bases. The CDR3 is 13 amino acids. V lost 3 bases and J lost 16; bases outside the gene matches: 12. From germline, CDR1 is LNHDA and CDR2 SQIVND (reference sequence). The CDR3 spells CASSMGGSRNQFF. CDR3 DNA sequence: TGTGCCAGTAGTATGGGCGGGAGCCGGAATCAATTCTTC. Full variable domain (missing parts from reference TRBV19 and TRBJ2-1): DGGITQSPKYLFRKEGQNVTLSCEQNLNHDAMYWYRQDPGQGLRLIYYSQIVNDFQKGDIAEGYSVSREKKESFPLTVTSAQKNPTAFYLCASSMGGSRNQFFGPGTRLTVL.

J is TRBJ2-5 and V is TRBV7-9; maybe TRBD1 (6 bases). From germline, CDR1 is SEHNR and CDR2 FQNEAQ (reference sequence). V dropped 0 bases and J dropped 5 bases, with 10 bases sitting between them. CDR3 length: 14 amino acids. The CDR3 spells CASSLAGAGETQYF. In DNA, the CDR3 is TGTGCCAGCAGCTTAGCGGGGGCCGGGGAGACCCAGTACTTC.

This chain joins TRBV10-3 and TRBJ2-1, with 7 bases identical to TRBD1. This CDR3 has 15 residues. Germline CDR1 reads ENHRY; CDR2 reads SYGVKD. V dropped 10 bases and J dropped 4; count of bases not matched to a gene: 13. CDR3 loop: CATAPPGQLYNEQFF. CDR3 coding DNA: TGTGCCACTGCACCTCCGGGACAGCTGTACAATGAGCAGTTCTTC.

This rearrangement joins TRBV5-4 to TRBJ2-1; maybe TRBD2 (6 bases). Germline lookup yields CDR1 SGHNT and CDR2 YYREEE (reference sequence). This CDR3 comprises 18 residues. Trimming took off 2 bases at V and 0 bases at J, with 18 bases between the two ends. The chain's CDR3 is CASSFKNQRASSYNEQFF. DNA of the CDR3: TGTGCCAGCAGCTTCAAAAACCAGCGGGCCAGCTCCTACAATGAGCAGTTCTTC.

V usage is TRBV5-1 and J usage is TRBJ1-4; no clear D. Germline lookup yields CDR1 SGHRS and CDR2 YFSETQ. The CDR3 runs 15 residues. V was cut by 0 bases and J by 7 bases, with 13 bases left in between. The CDR3 DNA reads TGCGCCAGCAGCTTGGCCGAGGTTGGTAGTGAAAAACTGTTTTTT. As protein: CASSLAEVGSEKLFF.

The chain links TRBV6-5 to TRBJ2-1, with TRBD2 as a possible D gene (6 bases). This CDR3 region has 16 residues. Germline V gene lookup returns CDR1 MNHEY and CDR2 SVGAGI. V was clipped by 3 bases and J by 0 bases, with 12 bases between them. CDR3 in DNA: TGTGCCAGCAGTTATTGGAGGGGACTCTCCTACAATGAGCAGTTCTTC. Translation gives CASSYWRGLSYNEQFF.

The chain uses TRBV30 and TRBJ1-2, with D perhaps TRBD1 (6 bases). This CDR3 contains 13 residues. Trimming stripped 7 bases from V and 6 bases from J, with 18 bases between. Germline CDR1 GTSNPN, CDR2 SVGIG (reference sequence). The CDR3, as DNA: TGTGCCTTCCCGCCCGAGGGGGACGATGGCTACACCTTC. It codes for CAFPPEGDDGYTF.

The chain is built from TRBV14 and TRBJ2-7, with 8 bases lining up with TRBD1. With V trimmed by 8 bases and J by 6 bases, 15 bases remained unmatched. Germline V gene sequence: CDR1 SGHDN, CDR2 FVKESK. The CDR3 extends over 15 amino acids. DNA for the CDR3: TGTGCCAGCCGGAACTCCGGGACAGGAATGGGCGAGCAGTACTTC. It translates to CASRNSGTGMGEQYF.

The CDR3 DNA sequence: TGTGCCAGCAGTTCCTTCTCTGGGGCCAACGTCCTGACTTTC. It yields the protein CASSSFSGANVLTF. The gene calls are TRBV27 and TRBJ2-6, with no clear D. The germline V gene has CDR1 MNHEY and CDR2 SMNVEV (reference sequence). The length of the CDR3 is 14 residues. Trimming removed 4 bases from V and 0 bases from J, with 4 bases in between.

This rearrangement joins TRBV5-5 to TRBJ2-1, with 10 bases lining up with TRBD2. CDR3 length equals 15 residues. V lost 3 bases and J lost 7; bases outside the gene matches: 7. Germline V gives CDR1 SGHKS, CDR2 YYEKEE (reference sequence). CDR3 sequence reads: CASSWTRAGGNEQFF. CDR3 nucleotides: TGTGCCAGCAGCTGGACCCGAGCGGGGGGGAATGAGCAGTTCTTC.

The chain joins TRBV4-3 to TRBJ2-3, with 9 bases matching TRBD2. Per the germline V gene, CDR1 is LGHNA and CDR2 is YSLEER. The CDR3 has 17 amino acids. V lost 1 base and J lost 0; bases outside the gene matches: 5. The CDR3 reads CASSQGGSGSSTDTQYF. For the CDR3, the DNA is TGCGCCAGCAGCCAAGGTGGTAGCGGGAGTAGCACAGATACGCAGTATTTT.

The chain couples TRBV19 to TRBJ2-1, with 12 bases fitting TRBD2. Germline CDR1 is LNHDA and CDR2 is SQIVND (reference sequence). This CDR3 contains 15 residues. Trimming took 1 base from V and 5 from J; bases not matched to a gene: 0. The CDR3 is CASSIGTSGNNEQFF. CDR3 sequence (DNA): TGTGCCAGTAGTATAGGGACTAGCGGGAACAATGAGCAGTTCTTC.

V usage is TRBV7-9 and J usage is TRBJ2-7; 8 nucleotides agree with TRBD1. This CDR3 region has 16 residues. Trimming removed 1 base from V and 5 bases from J; junction bases left unmatched: 10. CDR1 and CDR2 (germline): SEHNR, FQNEAQ (reference sequence). DNA of the CDR3: TGTGCCAGCAGCTTAGGGGGACAGGTCCTTCTCCACGAGCAGTACTTC. Translating gives CASSLGGQVLLHEQYF. The full variable domain, completed using reference TRBV7-9 and TRBJ2-7, is DTGVSQNPRHKITKRGQNVTFRCDPISEHNRLYWYRQTLGQGPEFLTYFQNEAQLEKSRLLSDRFSAERPKGSFSTLEIQRTEQGDSAMYLCASSLGGQVLLHEQYFGPGTRLTVT.

This clone showed up just once. This chain joins TRBV7-2 and TRBJ1-1, with 7 bases identical to TRBD1. The CDR3 extends over 15 amino acids. Germline CDR1 and CDR2: SGHTA and FQGNSA. V trimming: 5 bases; J trimming: 1 base; junction bases outside the gene matches: 7. CDR3 DNA sequence: TGTGCCAGCAGCCCCCAGACAGGGTGGAACACTGAAGCTTTCTTT. As protein: CASSPQTGWNTEAFF.

This chain joins TRBV7-8 and TRBJ1-4; 7 nucleotides line up with TRBD1. There are 15 residues in the CDR3. Germline CDR1 SGHVS, CDR2 FQNEAQ. Unmatched junction bases numbered 8, after V lost 2 bases and J lost 8 bases. In DNA, the CDR3 is TGTGCCAGCAGCTTAATGGGGACAGCTGTGGAAAAACTGTTTTTT. The encoded protein is CASSLMGTAVEKLFF.

The CDR3 DNA follows: TGTGCCAGCAGTGTGCTAGCGGGAGGGCGAGATACGCAGTATTTT. Translated: CASSVLAGGRDTQYF. This chain uses TRBV6-1 with TRBJ2-3, with 12 bases matching TRBD2. V lost 4 bases to trimming and J lost 5 bases; unmatched junction nucleotides: 4. This CDR3 has 15 amino acids. The germline V gene encodes CDR1 MNHNS and CDR2 SASEGT.

The chain has TRBV5-3 and TRBJ2-5; TRBD2 matches at 9 bases. TRBV5-3 has ORF status, its function being uncertain. J was trimmed by 1 base and V by 6 bases; bases with no gene match: 16. CDR3 size: 18 residues. CDR3 sequence reads: CARIPFRREGWVQETQYF. Written as DNA, the CDR3 is TGTGCCAGAATCCCCTTTCGGCGGGAGGGATGGGTCCAAGAGACCCAGTACTTC.

The chain is built from TRBV2 and TRBJ1-1; 9 positions match TRBD1. Germline V lookup: CDR1 SNHLY, CDR2 FYNNEI. Germline trimming cut 0 bases from V and 5 bases from J; bases unmatched to any gene: 4. The CDR3 runs to 15 residues. The CDR3 DNA reads TGTGCCAGCAGTGAAGCGCCGACAGGGGGGACTGAAGCTTTCTTT. It is translated as CASSEAPTGGTEAFF.

The rearrangement uses TRBV4-3 and TRBJ2-7; the match to TRBD2 covers 11 bases. Unmatched junction bases numbered 10, after V lost 1 base and J lost 2 bases. The length of the CDR3 is 18 residues. Germline-derived CDR1 and CDR2 are LGHNA and YSLEER. CDR3 region: CASSQVGSGRASPYEQYF. CDR3 sequence (DNA): TGCGCCAGCAGCCAAGTTGGTAGCGGGAGGGCCAGTCCCTACGAGCAGTACTTC.

The rearrangement joins TRBV7-9 to TRBJ2-5; 14 bases map to TRBD2. In germline, CDR1 is SEHNR, CDR2 FQNEAQ (reference sequence). Trimming at V came to 5 bases and at J to 7 bases, leaving 6 bases not matched to a gene. The CDR3 totals 15 residues. CDR3 loop: CASSHGTSGRGTQYF. CDR3 bases: TGTGCCAGCAGCCATGGGACTAGCGGGAGAGGGACCCAGTACTTC.

The gene calls are TRBV4-3 and TRBJ2-7; D is possibly TRBD2 (6 bases). The CDR3 consists of 14 residues. Per the germline V gene, CDR1 is LGHNA and CDR2 is YSLEER. V was clipped by 0 bases and J by 2 bases, with 8 bases between them. This CDR3 is CASSQDLAPYEQYF. The DNA of the CDR3 is TGCGCCAGCAGCCAAGACCTAGCGCCCTACGAGCAGTACTTC.

The J gene is TRBJ2-3, the V gene TRBV7-6; D possibly corresponds to TRBD1 (6 bases). Looked up from germline, CDR1 is SGHVS and CDR2 is FNYEAQ. The CDR3 has 15 residues. The germline V and J ends were trimmed by 2 bases and 4 bases, with 13 bases remaining between them. The CDR3 here is CASSLSGAVADTQYF. The CDR3 nucleotides are TGTGCCAGCAGCTTATCAGGGGCCGTCGCAGATACGCAGTATTTT.

This chain links TRBV19 with TRBJ1-1; 9 bases map to TRBD1. V lost 5 bases to trimming and J lost 5 bases; unmatched junction nucleotides: 6. The CDR3 totals 14 residues. Germline CDR1 is LNHDA and CDR2 is SQIVND (reference sequence). As DNA, the CDR3 is TGTGCCAGTAGTTCAACAGGGGGCTGGACTGAAGCTTTCTTT. This sequence encodes CASSSTGGWTEAFF.

The chain combines TRBV11-3 with TRBJ2-3; D gene unclear. The CDR3 consists of 13 residues. Germline CDR1 and CDR2: SGHNT and YENEEA. V lost 5 bases and J 0 bases, leaving 6 bases between the germline ends. The CDR3 DNA reads as TGTGCCAGCAGCCCTAAAAGCACAGATACGCAGTATTTT. Amino acid sequence: CASSPKSTDTQYF.